These T cell receptor beta chains were read from a single sample in a study of blood T cell repertoires in COVID-19. Produced via immunoSEQ multiplex PCR; TCRdb's table is partial and in-frame only. The sample yields more than 150,000 clones, around three quarters seen once. The sample comprised peripheral blood. Source of these receptors: a man in his sixties with active or convalescent COVID-19. The CDR3 runs from the conserved cysteine through the conserved F or W. The D gene is left open where the match is weak. Some rows have no size entry. The others give once, few or many, or a class for an expanded clone.

once	TRBV7-9	15	TRBJ1-3	TRBD1	TGTGCCAGCAGACCGAACAGGGGGTCTGGAAACACCATATATTTT	CASRPNRGSGNTIYF
once	TRBV28	11	TRBJ1-1	NA	TGTGCCAGCAACGAGCGCACTGAAGCTTTCTTT	CASNERTEAFF
NA	TRBV11-1	15	TRBJ2-1	NA	TGTGCCAGCAGCCCTAGAATTGGCTCCTACAATGAGCAGTTCTTC	CASSPRIGSYNEQFF
few	TRBV5-1	15	TRBJ2-2	NA	TGCGCCAGCAGTCCAAGCGGAGGGAACACCGGGGAGCTGTTTTTT	CASSPSGGNTGELFF
NA	TRBV29-1	12	TRBJ1-5	NA	TGCAGCGTCAGGGAGGGAAATCAGCCCCAGCATTTT	CSVREGNQPQHF
NA	TRBV3-1/TRBV3-2	14	TRBJ2-7	NA	TGTGCCAGCAGCCAGGCGGGGGCGGAAGTGGAGCAGTACTTC	CASSQAGAEVEQYF
once	TRBV5-1	13	TRBJ2-7	TRBD2	TGCGCCAGCAAACCCAGCGGGAGCTACGAGCAGTACTTC	CASKPSGSYEQYF
NA	TRBV7-3	12	TRBJ2-3	NA	TGTGCCAGCAGCCCAGGCACAGATACGCAGTATTTT	CASSPGTDTQYF
NA	TRBV29-1	11	TRBJ2-3	NA	TGCAGCGTTGCAGCGGGAGATACGCAGTATTTT	CSVAAGDTQYF
NA	TRBV25-1	15	TRBJ2-2	NA	TGTGCCAGCAGTGAAGTAGGGGCCAAAACCGGGGAGCTGTTTTTT	CASSEVGAKTGELFF
NA	TRBV5-8	15	TRBJ1-5	NA	TGTGCCAGCAGCTTAATAGGAGGGGGCAATCAGCCCCAGCATTTT	CASSLIGGGNQPQHF
once	TRBV9	14	TRBJ1-4	NA	TGTGCCAGCAGCGTAGACACGGGAAATGAAAAACTGTTTTTT	CASSVDTGNEKLFF
few	TRBV12-3/TRBV12-4	13	TRBJ1-1	NA	TGTGCCAGCAGTTATCGGACTCCCCTACACGCTTTCTTT	CASSYRTPLHAFF
few	TRBV6-5	14	TRBJ2-7	TRBD2	TGTGCCAGCAGCAGCGGGAGGGCCTTCTACGAGCAGTACTTC	CASSSGRAFYEQYF
few	TRBV4-1	19	TRBJ2-6	TRBD1	TGCGCCAGCAGCCCCGGGACAGGTAAGCCACGGCCTGGGGCCAACGTCCTGACTTTC	CASSPGTGKPRPGANVLTF
NA	TRBV5-1	12	TRBJ1-1	NA	TGCGCCAGCAGCTTGGCGGCAGGTGTTGCTTTCTTT	CASSLAAGVAFF
NA	TRBV15	16	TRBJ1-5	NA	TGTGCCACCAGCAGGGTCTGGCAGGGTTTAGCCCAGCCCCAGCATTTT	CATSRVWQGLAQPQHF
NA	TRBV24-1	17	TRBJ2-5	NA	TGTGCCACCAGTGATTACGCCTATGGTGGGCCTCAAGAGACCCAGTACTTC	CATSDYAYGGPQETQYF
NA	TRBV7-3	13	TRBJ1-1	TRBD1	TGTGCCAGCAGCTTGGACAGGGTCTCTGAAGCTTTCTTT	CASSLDRVSEAFF
NA	TRBV21-1	16	TRBJ2-1	NA	TGTGCCAGCAGCAACAGACGGGAGCGAGGGGTTAATGAGCAGTTCTTC	CASSNRRERGVNEQFF
NA	TRBV7-9	14	TRBJ2-1	NA	TGTGCCAGCAGCCTGGGCGGGCGGTACAATGAGCAGTTCTTC	CASSLGGRYNEQFF
NA	TRBV5-4	18	TRBJ1-2	TRBD1	TGTGCCAGCCGACCGGGACAGGGCCTCTACTTTCTTAACTATGGCTACACCTTC	CASRPGQGLYFLNYGYTF
few	TRBV7-9	12	TRBJ2-7	NA	TGTGCCAGCAGCTTAGTTGGGCTCGAGCAGTACTTC	CASSLVGLEQYF
NA	TRBV7-6	17	TRBJ2-3	TRBD2	TGTGCCAGCAGCTCGAAGCTAGCGGGAGGGATCACAGATACGCAGTATTTT	CASSSKLAGGITDTQYF
NA	TRBV29-1	14	TRBJ1-2	NA	TGCAGCGTTGAAGAACACCCGGGGGTTTATGGCTACACCTTC	CSVEEHPGVYGYTF
NA	TRBV30	14	TRBJ2-2	NA	TGTGCCTGGAGGGCGGACCACAGGGCTGGGGAGCTGTTTTTT	CAWRADHRAGELFF
few	TRBV18	17	TRBJ2-1	TRBD1	TGTGCCAGCTCACCACTTAAAGGACAGGGGGCAGGTAATGAGCAGTTCTTC	CASSPLKGQGAGNEQFF
NA	TRBV28	13	TRBJ1-2	NA	TGTGCCAGCCAAGGTGGGGGGGCTCGTGGCTACACCTTC	CASQGGGARGYTF
NA	TRBV21-1	15	TRBJ1-5	NA	TGTGCCAGCAGCAGTCGGGACAGGGACAATCAGCCCCAGCATTTT	CASSSRDRDNQPQHF
NA	TRBV7-2	13	TRBJ2-4	TRBD2	TGTGCCAGCAGCTTAGAGTCTAGCGGGAGGCGGTACTTC	CASSLESSGRRYF
NA	TRBV28	13	TRBJ1-2	NA	TGTGCCAGCAGACAGGGTACTAACTATGGCTACACCTTC	CASRQGTNYGYTF
NA	TRBV11-1	13	TRBJ2-1	NA	TGTGCCAGCAGCCCACAGGGTATCCATGAGCAGTTCTTC	CASSPQGIHEQFF
NA	TRBV11-2	15	TRBJ2-7	TRBD2	TGTGCCAGCAGCTTAGCACTAGCGGGGAACTACGAGCAGTACTTC	CASSLALAGNYEQYF
NA	TRBV7-6	13	TRBJ2-1	TRBD1	TGTGCCAGCAGCCCCCGGACAGGGCCTGAGCAGTTCTTC	CASSPRTGPEQFF
NA	TRBV18	14	TRBJ2-1	NA	TGTGCCAGCTCACCCCCGACTAGTGGCCATGAGCAGTTCTTC	CASSPPTSGHEQFF
NA	TRBV18	18	TRBJ2-1	TRBD2	TGTGCCAGCTCACCACTTATCGGACTAGCGGGAGGGAACGATGAGCAGTTCTTC	CASSPLIGLAGGNDEQFF
few	TRBV6-1	17	TRBJ2-5	TRBD2	TGTGCCAGCAGTGAAAATTCTGGCGGGAGAGGCAAAGAGACCCAGTACTTC	CASSENSGGRGKETQYF
NA	TRBV9	16	TRBJ1-6	TRBD1	TGTGCCAGCAGCCAAGGGGGACAGGGGTATAATTCACCCCTCCACTTT	CASSQGGQGYNSPLHF
NA	TRBV19	11	TRBJ2-7	NA	TGTGCCAGTAGTATCACGGCAGGGTTGTACTTC	CASSITAGLYF
many	TRBV9	14	TRBJ2-4	NA	TGTGCCAGCAGCGTAGCTTCAGGGGCAAACATTCAGTACTTC	CASSVASGANIQYF
NA	TRBV7-2	15	TRBJ2-1	NA	TGTGCCAGCAGCTTAGCGGGGGCCCCCTCAAGGGAGCAGTTCTTC	CASSLAGAPSREQFF
NA	TRBV11-3	15	TRBJ2-3	TRBD2	TGTGCCAGCAGCCCGGGGGGGCTACGGACAGATACGCAGTATTTT	CASSPGGLRTDTQYF
NA	TRBV18	13	TRBJ2-7	NA	TGTGCCAGCTCACCTCAACTAGACTACGAGCAGTACTTC	CASSPQLDYEQYF